This T cell receptor beta chain was identified in a study of patients and donors after allogeneic stem cell transplantation. TCRdb redid the calling of the RT-PCR reads with MiXCR, one entry per CDR3 protein. The sample has about 74,000 distinct CDR3 sequences, around a quarter seen once. This clonotype was seen many times. Trimming took 3 bases from V and 3 from J, leaving 6 bases between them. The CDR3 length is 14 residues. The chain is built from TRBV12-3 or TRBV12-4 and TRBJ1-6, with D unclear. The sequencing sample was made of blood, either unsorted or a sorted T cell fraction (not recorded which). The source is a human donor who was either an allogeneic HSCT recipient or a stem cell or donor lymphocyte infusion donor (not recorded which). It is not recorded whose cells these are; they may come from a transplant donor. This CDR3 reads CASSFGSYNSPLHF. The CDR3 DNA is TGTGCCAGCAGTTTCGGCAGCTATAATTCACCCCTCCACTTT.